This TCR beta chain was identified during a study of cytomegalovirus exposure and HLA in healthy donors. Overall study results and limits: Later analysis identified a missense DCLRE1C variant that was linked to TCR beta V- and J-gene trimming. Cytomegalovirus association was listed for about 180 TCR beta chains. Analysis performed later showed TCR beta chains linked to HLA being more clonally expanded than equally common others.

The germline V gene has CDR1 SEHNR and CDR2 FQNEAQ (reference sequence). The CDR3 covers 17 residues. V lost 4 bases and J lost 2, with 20 bases in between. Notes on this clone: What it recognizes is unknown.

It was with 60 Vbeta and 13 Jbeta primers that the PCR ran. Measured with immunoSEQ multiplex PCR; TCRdb has only the in-frame clones, and not every one. The table has 75,000 to 100,000 clones, 65% to 85% seen once. The receptor was isolated from a woman aged 55-70 years in good health and CMV-seropositive. This chain connects TRBV7-9 to TRBJ2-5, with D possibly matching TRBD2 (5 bases). The sequencing sample was made of PBMCs. The CDR3 loop reads CASSSGTLAGQQETQYF. In DNA, the CDR3 is TGTGCCAGCAGCTCGGGAACTCTGGCGGGCCAACAAGAGACCCAGTACTTC.